This T cell receptor beta chain was observed in a study of shared clonotypes between healthy human individuals. Naive CD8 cells were CD45RO-negative, positively selected for CCR7, excluding terminally differentiated effector memory CD45RA+ cells. The donors, healthy adults who were HIV-negative, had experienced no recent acute infections or vaccinations. Clones were sequenced by immunoSEQ multiplex PCR, and TCRdb holds only the in-frame ones, with some missing. The repertoire includes around 1,900,000 clones, approximately 92% of them detected once, and around 1.8% sits in the top ten. Worth noting for this clone: Other nucleotide sequences in the sample specify the same CDR3.

The CDR3 extends over 14 amino acids. Germline CDR1 is SGDLS and CDR2 is YYNGEE. J was trimmed by 2 bases and V by 2 bases; bases with no gene match: 4. The rearrangement uses TRBV9 and TRBJ2-7; 7 bases are shared with TRBD1. The TCR was taken from a man aged 18 to 29 in good health. Some clones in this sample may be carry-over from other donors' samples. Material: naive CD8+ T cells from PBMCs. Here the CDR3 DNA reads TGTGCCAGCAGCGTCCGGGACAGACCCTACGAGCAGTACTTC. This translates into CASSVRDRPYEQYF.